This paragraph covers one TCR beta chain sequence. Its antigen is as yet unknown. The data stem from a study of T-cell memory formation after mild COVID-19. Overall study findings and caveats: Cross-reactive memory appears to have joined, as suggested by some responding clones showing up in pre-infection memory.

TCRdb called the 5' RACE reads again in MiXCR, with one record for every CDR3 protein. The table has approximately 290,000 distinct CDR3 sequences, roughly a fifth seen once. Germline V gene lookup returns CDR1 ENHRY and CDR2 SYGVKD. V lost 6 bases, J lost 9 bases, and 12 bases lay in between. The CDR3 is made up of 13 amino acids. The chain links TRBV10-3 to TRBJ1-6; the D gene is possibly TRBD1 (6 bases). The receptor comes from a man between 18 and 29 years old who had mild COVID-19 (a few samples of this study predate the infection). Cell type and time point are not known. The specimen sequenced was PBMCs or a T cell subset sorted from them (not recorded which). CDR3 DNA: TGTGCCATCAGCAGGGGCGCGAGTTCACCCCTCCACTTT. Its protein product is CAISRGASSPLHF.